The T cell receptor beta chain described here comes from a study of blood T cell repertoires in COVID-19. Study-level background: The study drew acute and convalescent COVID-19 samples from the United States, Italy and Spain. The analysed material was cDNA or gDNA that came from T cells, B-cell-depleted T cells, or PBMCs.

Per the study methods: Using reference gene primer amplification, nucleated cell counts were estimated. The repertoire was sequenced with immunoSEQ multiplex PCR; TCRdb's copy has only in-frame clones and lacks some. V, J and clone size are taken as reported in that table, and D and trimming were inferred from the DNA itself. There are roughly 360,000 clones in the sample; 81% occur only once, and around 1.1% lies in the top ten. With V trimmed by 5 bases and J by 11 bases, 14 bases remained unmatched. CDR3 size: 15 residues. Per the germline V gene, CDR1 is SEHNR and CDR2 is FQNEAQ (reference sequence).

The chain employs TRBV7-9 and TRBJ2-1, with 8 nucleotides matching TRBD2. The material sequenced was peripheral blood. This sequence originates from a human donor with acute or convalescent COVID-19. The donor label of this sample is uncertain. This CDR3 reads CASSPNTGTSSKQFF. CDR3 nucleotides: TGTGCCAGCAGCCCAAACACCGGGACTAGTAGTAAGCAGTTCTTC.